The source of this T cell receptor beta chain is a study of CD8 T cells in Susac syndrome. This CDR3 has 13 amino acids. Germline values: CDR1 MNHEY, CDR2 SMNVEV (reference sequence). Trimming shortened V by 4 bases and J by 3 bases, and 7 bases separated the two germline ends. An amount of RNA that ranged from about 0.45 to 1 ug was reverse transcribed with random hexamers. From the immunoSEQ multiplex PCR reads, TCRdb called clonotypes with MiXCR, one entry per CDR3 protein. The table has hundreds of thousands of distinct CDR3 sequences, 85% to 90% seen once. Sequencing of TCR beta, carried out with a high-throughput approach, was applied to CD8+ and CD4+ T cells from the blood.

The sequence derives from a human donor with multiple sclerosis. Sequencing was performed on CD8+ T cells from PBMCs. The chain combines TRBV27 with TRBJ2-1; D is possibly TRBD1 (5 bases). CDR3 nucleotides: TGTGCCAGCAGTTCCAGGGACTACAATGAGCAGTTCTTC. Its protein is CASSSRDYNEQFF.